Below, 16 T cell receptor beta chains from the same sample are listed, as sequenced in a study of lymphopenia after photon versus proton radiotherapy. Assay: immunoSEQ multiplex PCR; the TCRdb copy retains only in-frame clones and omits some. Seen here are roughly 49,000 clones, roughly 90% observed once, and the top ten hold roughly 18%. This sample comprised peripheral blood, obtained from a patient treated with photon-based radiotherapy. These receptors were taken from a woman aged 40 to 50 with cholangiocarcinoma.

This CDR3 is CASSEYSNQPQHF. The CDR3 DNA follows: TGTGCCAGCAGTGAGTATAGCAATCAGCCCCAGCATTTT. V is TRBV28 and J is TRBJ1-5, with unresolved D. The V gene's germline CDR1 is MDHEN and CDR2 SYDVKM. Trimming left V 5 bases short and J 0 bases short, with 5 bases between. The CDR3 is 13 residues long.

The chain has TRBV5-1 and TRBJ2-3, with D maybe TRBD1 (6 bases). The V gene lost 4 bases and the J gene lost 5 bases, with 17 bases spanning the gap. Germline V lookup: CDR1 SGHRS, CDR2 YFSETQ. This CDR3 has 15 amino acids. CDR3 DNA: TGCGCCAGCAGCATTGACAGGCCCCTGGGAGATACGCAGTATTTT. This gives the protein CASSIDRPLGDTQYF.

This chain joins TRBV7-9 and TRBJ2-7, with D perhaps TRBD2 (6 bases). The V gene lost 5 bases and the J gene lost 6 bases, with 11 bases spanning the gap. The CDR3 runs 12 residues. Germline CDR1 reads SEHNR; CDR2 reads FQNEAQ (reference sequence). The CDR3 spells CASSRRGSEQYF. CDR3 bases: TGTGCCAGCAGCCGACGGGGGTCCGAGCAGTACTTC.

The chain carries TRBV11-2 and TRBJ2-7, with D possibly matching TRBD2 (6 bases). The CDR3 sequence is 14 residues long. The ends were cut back, 1 base at V and 6 bases at J, with 13 bases in the middle. Germline CDR1 and CDR2: SGHAT and FQNNGV. CDR3 sequence reads: CASSLVAGTPEQYF. The CDR3 DNA reads TGTGCCAGCAGCTTAGTGGCCGGGACTCCCGAGCAGTACTTC.

The CDR3 reads CASSEYGRLNTEAFF. CDR3 bases: TGTGCCAGCAGTGAATATGGCAGGTTGAACACTGAAGCTTTCTTT. V usage is TRBV6-1 and J usage is TRBJ1-1; D is unclear. Trimming removed 2 bases at V and 0 bases at J, with 10 bases between. The CDR3 runs to 15 residues. CDR1 is MNHNS and CDR2 is SASEGT in the germline V gene.

The chain couples TRBV6-1 to TRBJ2-7; possible D gene TRBD2, 6 bases. Trimming removed 1 base at V and 3 bases at J, with 13 bases between. Germline V lookup: CDR1 MNHNS, CDR2 SASEGT. The CDR3 is 15 amino acids. In nucleotides, the CDR3 is TGTGCCAGCAGTGAAGGGGAGGCAGGGTACTACGAGCAGTACTTC. Its translation is CASSEGEAGYYEQYF.

V is TRBV7-3 and J is TRBJ2-3, with a possible D match to TRBD2 (6 bases). The CDR3 consists of 15 residues. The germline gives CDR1 SGHTA, CDR2 FQGTGA. Trimming shortened V by 4 bases and J by 2 bases, and 13 bases separated the two germline ends. Here the CDR3 reads CASSSMGGTTDTQYF. DNA of the CDR3: TGTGCCAGCAGCTCTATGGGGGGAACCACAGATACGCAGTATTTT.

CDR3 in amino acids: CASRASSGANVLTF. The CDR3 DNA follows: TGTGCCAGTAGAGCAAGCTCTGGGGCCAACGTCCTGACTTTC. This chain uses TRBV6-1 with TRBJ2-6, with D hard to call. Germline CDR1 and CDR2: MNHNS and SASEGT. V was pared by 9 bases and J by 0 bases, with 9 bases between. The CDR3 totals 14 residues.

The rearrangement links TRBV7-9 to TRBJ1-1; 8 positions match TRBD1. The CDR3 extends over 16 amino acids. From germline, CDR1 is SEHNR and CDR2 FQNEAQ (reference sequence). V lost 1 base, J lost 6 bases, and 10 bases stayed unmatched. CDR3 bases: TGTGCCAGCAGCTTAGGGCCCACAGGGGGTGTCTCTGAAGCTTTCTTT. The encoded protein is CASSLGPTGGVSEAFF.

The rearrangement joins TRBV19 to TRBJ1-1; D unclear. With 7 bases removed from V and 5 bases from J, the gap between germline ends came to 8 bases. The CDR3 extends over 11 amino acids. Germline CDR1 and CDR2: LNHDA and SQIVND (reference sequence). As DNA, the CDR3 is TGTGCCAGTATTGTGTGGACTGAAGCTTTCTTT. As protein: CASIVWTEAFF.

The chain employs TRBV5-1 and TRBJ1-2; 9 bases are shared with TRBD1. This CDR3 region has 16 residues. V trimming: 4 bases; J trimming: 4 bases; junction bases outside the gene matches: 11. CDR1 is SGHRS and CDR2 is YFSETQ in the germline V gene. This chain's CDR3 is CASSPAVQGAGYGYTF. The DNA of the CDR3 is TGCGCCAGCAGCCCCGCTGTACAGGGGGCGGGCTATGGCTACACCTTC. Full variable domain (missing parts from reference TRBV5-1 and TRBJ1-2): KAGVTQTPRYLIKTRGQQVTLSCSPISGHRSVSWYQQTPGQGLQFLFEYFSETQRNKGNFPGRFSGRQFSNSRSEMNVSTLELGDSALYLCASSPAVQGAGYGYTFGSGTRLTVV.

This chain connects TRBV5-1 to TRBJ2-7; D unresolved. CDR3 length: 15 residues. V shed 4 bases and J shed 6 bases, with 20 bases lying between them. From germline, CDR1 is SGHRS and CDR2 YFSETQ. CDR3 amino acids: CASSPIPTVGLEQYF. The CDR3 DNA reads as TGCGCCAGCAGCCCCATCCCGACGGTCGGCCTCGAGCAGTACTTC.

The chain combines TRBV7-2 with TRBJ2-7; D is unresolved. Trimming removed 3 bases at V and 9 bases at J, with 12 bases between. Germline-derived CDR1 and CDR2 are SGHTA and FQGNSA. This CDR3 contains 12 residues. As DNA, the CDR3 is TGTGCCAGCAGCTTGGGTAGCTTCGGGCAGTACTTC. Encoded protein: CASSLGSFGQYF.

This rearrangement joins TRBV29-1 to TRBJ1-1; 9 bases agree with TRBD1. The CDR3 is 13 residues long. Germline V lookup: CDR1 SQVTM, CDR2 ANQGSEA. J lost 3 bases, V lost 7 bases, and 6 bases had no gene match. For the CDR3, the DNA is TGCAGCGCCGCCAGACAGGGGGACACTGAAGCTTTCTTT. It encodes CSAARQGDTEAFF.

V gene TRBV12-5 combines with J gene TRBJ2-1; the D is unclear. Trimming took off 2 bases at V and 9 bases at J, with 11 bases between the two ends. The CDR3 is made up of 13 amino acids. Germline V gene data show CDR1 as LGHNT and CDR2 as FRNRAP. The DNA of the CDR3 is TGTGCTAGTGGTTTGCCCTCTTTAAGTGAGCAGTTCTTC. This codes for CASGLPSLSEQFF.

V gene TRBV28 combines with J gene TRBJ1-6, with TRBD1 identical over 9 bases. This CDR3 is 18 amino acids long. V was pared by 4 bases and J by 5 bases, with 12 bases of the junction left unmatched. Looked up from germline, CDR1 is MDHEN and CDR2 is SYDVKM. CDR3 DNA: TGTGCCAGCAGTTCACCTATTACAGGGGGCGGTGATAATTCACCCCTCCACTTT. Its protein is CASSSPITGGGDNSPLHF.